These 24 T cell receptor beta chains came from one sample sequenced in a study of CD8 T cells in Susac syndrome. The RNA, about 0.45 to 1 ug, was put through reverse transcription using random hexamers. TCRdb processed the immunoSEQ multiplex PCR reads anew with MiXCR; each CDR3 protein has one entry. The sample holds some 100,000 distinct CDR3 sequences, around 92% seen once. Sequenced: CD8+ T cells from PBMCs. These receptors were collected from a human donor in good health.

The rearrangement joins TRBV9 to TRBJ2-7, with 15 bases identical to TRBD2. The CDR3 has 18 residues. The V gene's germline CDR1 is SGDLS and CDR2 YYNGEE. Trimming cost V 3 bases and J 2 bases; bases outside gene matches: 9. The CDR3 nucleotides read TGTGCCAGCAGCGAAGGACTAGCGGGGGGGCCAACCCCCTACGAGCAGTACTTC. Its protein product is CASSEGLAGGPTPYEQYF.

This clonotype was found once. The chain employs TRBV19 and TRBJ2-5; no firm D call. The CDR3 has 17 amino acids. The germline V and J ends were trimmed by 5 bases and 2 bases, with 21 bases remaining between them. Germline CDR1 LNHDA, CDR2 SQIVND (reference sequence). CDR3 nucleotide sequence: TGTGCCAGTAGTTCTATCGGGCCTAGTTCCACGCAAGAGACCCAGTACTTC. Its translation is CASSSIGPSSTQETQYF.

The chain uses TRBV29-1 and TRBJ2-1; perhaps D is TRBD1 or TRBD2 (5 bases each). The germline V gene has CDR1 SQVTM and CDR2 ANQGSEA. The CDR3 totals 10 residues. Trimming shortened V by 6 bases and J by 15 bases, and 15 bases separated the two germline ends. The CDR3 spells CSVAGTSRFF. CDR3 sequence (DNA): TGCAGCGTCGCCGGGACCTCACGGTTCTTC.

The chain couples TRBV29-1 to TRBJ1-2; D possibly corresponds to TRBD1 (5 bases). The CDR3 contains 12 residues. CDR1 and CDR2 (germline): SQVTM, ANQGSEA. V lost 0 bases to trimming and J lost 12 bases, with 14 bases between them. The CDR3 DNA reads as TGCAGCGTTGAAGATCGAGAGGGGAGGAACACCTTC. This encodes CSVEDREGRNTF.

This clonotype showed up just once. The chain has TRBV19 and TRBJ2-7; the D gene is possibly TRBD2 (5 bases). The V end was cut by 10 bases, the J end by 1 base, with 11 bases between. The CDR3 runs 12 residues. The germline V gene encodes CDR1 LNHDA and CDR2 SQIVND (reference sequence). The CDR3 loop reads CATLAPSYEQYF. DNA of the CDR3: TGTGCCACGCTAGCCCCATCCTACGAGCAGTACTTC.

CDR3 sequence reads: CASTIGTGISQPQHF. The CDR3 nucleotides read TGTGCCAGTACCATCGGGACAGGGATTAGTCAGCCCCAGCATTTT. This rearrangement joins TRBV19 to TRBJ1-5; 9 bases line up with TRBD1. J was trimmed by 6 bases and V by 7 bases; bases with no gene match: 10. Germline V gene sequence: CDR1 LNHDA, CDR2 SQIVND (reference sequence). The CDR3 is made up of 15 amino acids. The complete variable domain, with remaining parts taken from reference TRBV19 and TRBJ1-5, reads DGGITQSPKYLFRKEGQNVTLSCEQNLNHDAMYWYRQDPGQGLRLIYYSQIVNDFQKGDIAEGYSVSREKKESFPLTVTSAQKNPTAFYLCASTIGTGISQPQHFGDGTRLSIL.

This chain uses TRBV7-2 with TRBJ2-1; tentatively, D is TRBD2 (6 bases). The CDR3 is made up of 16 amino acids. The V and J ends lost 8 bases and 15 bases respectively, with 32 bases between them. The germline CDR1 and CDR2 sequences are SGHTA and FQGNSA. The CDR3 loop reads CASGTRASAPTPRRFF. CDR3 DNA: TGTGCCAGCGGGACTCGGGCTAGCGCGCCGACCCCCAGGCGGTTCTTC.

The V and J genes are TRBV27 and TRBJ2-1; 16 bases map to TRBD2. This CDR3 is 18 amino acids long. Trimming took 1 base from V and 7 from J; bases not matched to a gene: 7. Germline V gives CDR1 MNHEY, CDR2 SMNVEV (reference sequence). The CDR3: CASSLYGTSGRASNEQFF. The DNA of the CDR3 is TGTGCCAGCAGTTTATATGGGACTAGCGGGAGGGCCTCGAATGAGCAGTTCTTC.

The J gene is TRBJ2-3, the V gene TRBV7-2; 8 nucleotides match TRBD2. CDR1 is SGHTA and CDR2 is FQGNSA in the germline V gene. V gave up 5 bases and J gave up 0 bases; unmatched junction bases: 10. The CDR3 has 17 residues. CDR3 region: CASSRQTTSGSTDTQYF. Written as DNA, the CDR3 is TGTGCCAGCAGCCGGCAAACTACTAGCGGTAGCACAGATACGCAGTATTTT.

This chain joins TRBV11-1 and TRBJ1-4, with 8 positions matching TRBD1. CDR1 is SGHAT, CDR2 FQDESV, per germline (reference sequence). This CDR3 region has 14 residues. Trimming removed 6 bases from V and 5 bases from J; junction bases left unmatched: 5. As DNA, the CDR3 is TGTGCCAGCAGTATCGACAGGGGAAATGAAAAACTGTTTTTT. This translates into CASSIDRGNEKLFF.

The rearrangement uses TRBV7-9 and TRBJ1-2, with a possible D match to TRBD1 (6 bases). The CDR3 runs 14 residues. V gave up 3 bases and J gave up 4 bases, with 12 bases separating them. CDR1 SEHNR and CDR2 FQNEAQ come from the germline V gene (reference sequence). The CDR3 DNA reads TGTGCCAGCAGCTTGGAACGACAGGTCTATGGCTACACCTTC. Amino acid sequence: CASSLERQVYGYTF.

The chain joins TRBV7-3 to TRBJ2-6, with a possible D match to TRBD1 (5 bases). The germline CDR1 and CDR2 sequences are SGHTA and FQGTGA. The CDR3 has 18 amino acids. Trimming stripped 5 bases from V and 0 bases from J, with 17 bases between. The CDR3 DNA is TGTGCCAGCAGCCCATCCGACAGTGTAAGCTCTGGGGCCAACGTCCTGACTTTC. Translated: CASSPSDSVSSGANVLTF.

This clonotype showed up just once. At one end, the junction sequence differs from germline, possibly due to a read error. The chain combines TRBV3-1 with TRBJ2-7, with D unresolved. Looked up from germline, CDR1 is LGHDT and CDR2 is YNNKEL (reference sequence). This CDR3 has 15 amino acids. The CDR3 nucleotides read TGTGCCAGCACCCAATACTCCTCAGGTAACTACGAGCAGTACTTC. This codes for CASTQYSSGNYEQYF.

About this clonotype itself: An end of the junction does not agree with germline; a read error may underlie this. The chain joins TRBV6-2 or TRBV6-3 to TRBJ2-7; tentative D call: TRBD2 (6 bases). CDR1 is MNHEY, CDR2 SVGEGT, per germline. CDR3 length equals 15 residues. CDR3 residues: CASSYSSASSYEQYF. In DNA form, the CDR3 reads TGTGCCAGCAGCTACTCTAGCGCGAGCTCCTACGAGCAGTACTTC.

V usage is TRBV7-2 and J usage is TRBJ1-6; D unresolved. V shed 5 bases and J shed 7 bases, with 18 bases lying between them. CDR1 and CDR2 from the germline V gene are SGHTA and FQGNSA. CDR3 length: 16 amino acids. The CDR3 bases are TGTGCCAGCAGCAACTTCGGGAGTACCCCCAATTCACCCCTCCACTTT. This sequence encodes CASSNFGSTPNSPLHF.

This chain uses TRBV2 with TRBJ2-2, with a tentative D call TRBD2 (6 bases). Trimming left V 6 bases short and J 5 bases short, with 13 bases between. CDR1 SNHLY and CDR2 FYNNEI come from the germline V gene. The CDR3 spans 14 residues. This chain's CDR3 is CASREGLSTGELFF. The CDR3 nucleotides are TGTGCCAGCAGGGAGGGACTTTCAACCGGGGAGCTGTTTTTT.

The chain uses TRBV2 and TRBJ1-5, with TRBD1 matching over 9 bases. CDR1 is SNHLY and CDR2 is FYNNEI in the germline V gene. CDR3 size: 13 residues. With V trimmed by 6 bases and J by 9 bases, 6 bases remained unmatched. Here the CDR3 reads CASSDRGLGPQHF. The CDR3 bases are TGTGCCAGCAGCGACAGGGGGTTGGGGCCCCAGCATTTT.

V usage is TRBV27 and J usage is TRBJ2-1, with TRBD1 matching 8 bases. Germline values: CDR1 MNHEY, CDR2 SMNVEV (reference sequence). The length of the CDR3 is 12 residues. DNA of the CDR3: TGTGCTTCCCGGACAGGGCTGAATGAGCAGTTCTTC. This sequence encodes CASRTGLNEQFF.

The J gene is TRBJ2-7, the V gene TRBV10-3; possibly TRBD2 for D (6 bases). CDR3 length: 13 amino acids. CDR1 is ENHRY and CDR2 is SYGVKD in the germline V gene. The germline V and J ends were trimmed by 4 bases and 1 base, with 8 bases remaining between them. This chain's CDR3 is CAISGAGSYEQYF. In DNA, the CDR3 is TGTGCCATCAGTGGGGCGGGATCCTACGAGCAGTACTTC.

This clonotype was counted between two and nine times. The chain is built from TRBV2 and TRBJ2-7, with D uncertain. The V gene's germline CDR1 is SNHLY and CDR2 FYNNEI. CDR3 length: 15 amino acids. Between the trimmed V and J ends, which lost 3 bases and 2 bases, there was a span of 14 bases. CDR3 coding DNA: TGTGCCAGCAGTGATTGGGAAGGACCCACCTACGAGCAGTACTTC. Amino acids: CASSDWEGPTYEQYF.

The gene calls are TRBV19 and TRBJ2-7; unclear D gene. CDR1 is LNHDA, CDR2 SQIVND, per germline (reference sequence). The V gene lost 4 bases and the J gene lost 7 bases, with 14 bases spanning the gap. The length of the CDR3 is 13 residues. The CDR3 nucleotides are TGTGCCAGTAGTAGTCCCGGCATAGGGGAGCAGTACTTC. This gives the protein CASSSPGIGEQYF.

The chain is built from TRBV19 and TRBJ1-5; D is uncertain. The germline CDR1 and CDR2 sequences are LNHDA and SQIVND (reference sequence). V lost 3 bases, J lost 0 bases, and 9 bases lay in between. This CDR3 region has 15 residues. The CDR3 here is CASSMFSVSNQPQHF. The DNA of the CDR3 is TGTGCCAGTAGTATGTTTTCCGTTAGCAATCAGCCCCAGCATTTT. The full variable domain, with the rest looked up from reference TRBV19 and TRBJ1-5, is DGGITQSPKYLFRKEGQNVTLSCEQNLNHDAMYWYRQDPGQGLRLIYYSQIVNDFQKGDIAEGYSVSREKKESFPLTVTSAQKNPTAFYLCASSMFSVSNQPQHFGDGTRLSIL.

V is TRBV11-3 and J is TRBJ2-1; 7 positions match TRBD2. CDR3 length: 15 amino acids. With V trimmed by 2 bases and J by 4 bases, 5 bases remained unmatched. Per germline, CDR1 SGHNT and CDR2 YENEEA. CDR3 bases: TGTGCCAGCAGCTTATCTAGCGGCGAATACAATGAGCAGTTCTTC. As protein: CASSLSSGEYNEQFF.

The rearrangement joins TRBV5-5 to TRBJ2-7, with 8 bases identical to TRBD1. This CDR3 has 16 amino acids. Germline assignment: CDR1 SGHKS and CDR2 YYEKEE (reference sequence). V shed 3 bases, J shed 1 base, and the junction held 9 bases outside the gene matches. The CDR3, as DNA: TGTGCCAGCAGCTGGTCCGGGACAGGATTGTCCTACGAGCAGTACTTC. As protein: CASSWSGTGLSYEQYF.